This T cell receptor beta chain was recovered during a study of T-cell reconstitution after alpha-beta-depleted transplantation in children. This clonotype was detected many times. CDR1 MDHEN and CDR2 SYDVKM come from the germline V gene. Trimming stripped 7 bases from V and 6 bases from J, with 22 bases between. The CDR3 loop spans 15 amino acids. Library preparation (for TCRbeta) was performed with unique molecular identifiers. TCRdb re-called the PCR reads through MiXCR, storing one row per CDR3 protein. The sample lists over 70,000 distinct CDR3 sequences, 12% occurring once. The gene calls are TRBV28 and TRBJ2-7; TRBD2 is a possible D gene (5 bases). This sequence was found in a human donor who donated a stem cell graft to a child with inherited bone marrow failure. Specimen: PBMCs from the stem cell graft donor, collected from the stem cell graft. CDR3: CASTASSGEYGEQYF. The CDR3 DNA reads TGTGCCAGCACCGCAAGTTCTGGGGAGTACGGCGAGCAGTACTTC.